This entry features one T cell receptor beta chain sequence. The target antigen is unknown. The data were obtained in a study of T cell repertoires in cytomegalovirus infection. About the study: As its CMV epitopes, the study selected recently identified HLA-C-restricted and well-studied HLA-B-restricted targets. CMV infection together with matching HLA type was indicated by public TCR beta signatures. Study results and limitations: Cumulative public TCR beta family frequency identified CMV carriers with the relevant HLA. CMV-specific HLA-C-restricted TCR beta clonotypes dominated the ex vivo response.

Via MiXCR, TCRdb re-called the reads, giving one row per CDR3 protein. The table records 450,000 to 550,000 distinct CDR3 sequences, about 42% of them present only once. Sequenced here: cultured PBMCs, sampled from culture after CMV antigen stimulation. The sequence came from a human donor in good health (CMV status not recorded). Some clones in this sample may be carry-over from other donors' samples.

CDR3 region: CASSLAGLAGKDTQYF. In DNA form, the CDR3 reads TGTGCCAGCAGTTTGGCCGGACTAGCGGGAAAAGATACGCAGTATTTT. The rearrangement uses TRBV12-3 or TRBV12-4 and TRBJ2-3; 12 bases agree with TRBD2. The CDR3 is 16 residues long. With V trimmed by 3 bases and J by 5 bases, 6 bases remained unmatched.